Sequencing of this TCR beta chain was carried out in a study of T cell repertoires in cytomegalovirus infection. TCRdb independently ran MiXCR on the reads; one entry per CDR3 protein. The sample includes approximately 910,000 distinct CDR3 sequences, 31% of them seen just once. The study, taken as a whole, reports: HLA-C-restricted CMV-specific TCR beta clonotypes prevailed in the ex vivo response.

Worth noting for this clonotype: Its antigen is as yet unknown.

The sample consisted of cultured CD8+ T cells from PBMCs, taken from culture after CMV antigen stimulation. This receptor was taken from a human donor in good health (CMV status not recorded). Some clones in this sample may be carry-over from other donors' samples.

As DNA, the CDR3 is TGTGCTAGTGGTTTCCCCGCCACCGGGGAGCTGTTTTTT. The encoded protein is CASGFPATGELFF. The chain uses TRBV12-5 and TRBJ2-2, with D uncertain. The germline gives CDR1 LGHNT, CDR2 FRNRAP. The CDR3 has 13 amino acids. Trimming cost V 3 bases and J 4 bases, with 6 bases left between them.